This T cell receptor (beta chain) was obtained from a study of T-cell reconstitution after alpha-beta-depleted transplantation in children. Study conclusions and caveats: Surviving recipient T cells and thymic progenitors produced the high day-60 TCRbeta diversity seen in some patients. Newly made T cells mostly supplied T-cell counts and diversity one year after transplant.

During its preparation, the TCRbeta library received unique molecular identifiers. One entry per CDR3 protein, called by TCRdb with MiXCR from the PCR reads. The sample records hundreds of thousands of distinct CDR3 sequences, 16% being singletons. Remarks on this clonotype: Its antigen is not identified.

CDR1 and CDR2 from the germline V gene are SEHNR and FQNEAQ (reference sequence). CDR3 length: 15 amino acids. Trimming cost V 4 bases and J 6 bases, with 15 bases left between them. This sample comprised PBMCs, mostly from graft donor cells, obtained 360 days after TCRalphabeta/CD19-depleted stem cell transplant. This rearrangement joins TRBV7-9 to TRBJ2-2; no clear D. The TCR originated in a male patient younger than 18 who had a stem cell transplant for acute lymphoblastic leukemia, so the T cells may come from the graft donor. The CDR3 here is CASSSPRAGSGELFF. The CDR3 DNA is TGTGCCAGCAGCTCACCACGCGCCGGCTCCGGGGAGCTGTTTTTT. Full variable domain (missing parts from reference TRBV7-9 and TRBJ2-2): DTGVSQNPRHKITKRGQNVTFRCDPISEHNRLYWYRQTLGQGPEFLTYFQNEAQLEKSRLLSDRFSAERPKGSFSTLEIQRTEQGDSAMYLCASSSPRAGSGELFFGEGSRLTVL.